These 10 T cell receptor beta chains came from one sample sequenced in a study of Graves' ophthalmopathy and Graves' hyperthyroidism. RNA transcripts yielded amplified TCR beta CDR3 regions. First-round RT-PCR with HTBI primers preceded a second-round multiplex PCR. TCRdb recomputed calls from the multiplex PCR reads with MiXCR, one row per CDR3 protein. Among 200,000 to 250,000 distinct CDR3 sequences listed, 20% to 25% were seen once. Source material: peripheral blood. Receptors originate from a woman between 45 and 65 years old with Graves' ophthalmopathy.

The J gene is TRBJ2-5, the V gene TRBV12-3 or TRBV12-4; 13 nucleotides agree with TRBD2. The trim removed 5 bases at V and 2 bases at J, leaving 5 bases unmatched. The CDR3 extends over 16 amino acids. The CDR3 region is CASSLTSGGTQETQYF. CDR3 DNA sequence: TGTGCCAGCAGTCTGACTAGCGGGGGGACGCAAGAGACCCAGTACTTC.

J is TRBJ1-6 and V is TRBV12-3 or TRBV12-4; 7 nucleotides align to TRBD1. The CDR3 sequence is 18 residues long. The V segment lost 6 bases and the J segment 10 bases; nucleotides outside the gene matches: 21. The CDR3 here is CASRSLGGPDRDGSPLHF. The CDR3 DNA is TGTGCCAGCAGAAGTTTAGGGGGCCCTGATAGAGATGGGTCACCCCTCCACTTT.

The sample holds a few counts of this clonotype. A single base separates this from a much larger clone, so it may be a read error. The chain has TRBV5-1 and TRBJ1-1; D gene unclear. CDR1 is SGHRS and CDR2 is YFSETQ in the germline V gene. The CDR3 is 12 amino acids. This CDR3 reads CVSSLPDLKAFF. Written as DNA, the CDR3 is TGCGTCAGCAGCTTGCCGGATTTGAAAGCTTTCTTT. Full variable domain (outside the CDR3, taken from reference TRBV5-1 and TRBJ1-1): KAGVTQTPRYLIKTRGQQVTLSCSPISGHRSVSWYQQTPGQGLQFLFEYFSETQRNKGNFPGRFSGRQFSNSRSEMNVSTLELGDSALYLCVSSLPDLKAFFGQGTRLTVV.

Many counts were recorded for this clonotype. V gene TRBV30 combines with J gene TRBJ2-5, with 11 positions matching TRBD2. This CDR3 comprises 18 residues. The junction had 16 bases not matched to a gene; V was cut back by 2 bases and J by 5 bases. Germline V lookup: CDR1 GTSNPN, CDR2 SVGIG (reference sequence). CDR3 in DNA: TGTGCCTGGAGTTCATTAGCGGGAGGGCCCATTGATCGGGAGACCCAGTACTTC. This codes for CAWSSLAGGPIDRETQYF.

The sample holds many counts of this clonotype. The chain couples TRBV12-3 or TRBV12-4 to TRBJ1-6; possible D gene TRBD1, 5 bases. The CDR3 consists of 13 residues. V gave up 2 bases and J gave up 8 bases, with 7 bases separating them. CDR3 in DNA: TGTGCCAGCAGTTTATCCAGGGATTCACCCCTCCACTTT. Translated, it gives CASSLSRDSPLHF.

This chain links TRBV20-1 with TRBJ1-1; D is perhaps TRBD1 (5 bases). Trimming shortened V by 5 bases and J by 2 bases, and 18 bases separated the two germline ends. This CDR3 contains 15 residues. Germline CDR1 DFQATT, CDR2 SNEGSKA (reference sequence). The CDR3 nucleotides read TGCAGTGCTCTCCAACCAGCCAGGGATAACACTGAAGCTTTCTTT. It encodes CSALQPARDNTEAFF.

This clonotype was recorded at least ten times. V usage is TRBV12-3 or TRBV12-4 and J usage is TRBJ1-1; D perhaps matches TRBD1 (5 bases). The CDR3 length is 13 residues. The V end was cut by 6 bases, the J end by 4 bases, with 12 bases between. CDR3 sequence reads: CASSSSGITEAFF. CDR3 sequence (DNA): TGTGCCAGCAGCTCCTCAGGGATCACTGAAGCTTTCTTT.

This clonotype was picked up many times. This rearrangement joins TRBV6-2 or TRBV6-3 to TRBJ2-5; no definite D call. This CDR3 contains 11 residues. Germline V gene data show CDR1 as MNHEY and CDR2 as SVGEGT. Trimming left V 0 bases short and J 5 bases short, with 1 base between. CDR3 region: CASSYSETQYF. In DNA, the CDR3 is TGTGCCAGCAGTTACTCGGAGACCCAGTACTTC.

At least ten counts were recorded for this clonotype. The gene calls are TRBV24-1 and TRBJ1-5, with a possible D match to TRBD1 (5 bases). Per the germline V gene, CDR1 is KGHDR and CDR2 is SFDVKD. The CDR3 extends over 14 amino acids. V was clipped by 5 bases and J by 3 bases, with 10 bases between them. In nucleotides, the CDR3 is TGTGCCACCAGTGGATGGGGGGACAATCAGCCCCAGCATTTT. Its translation: CATSGWGDNQPQHF.

In this sample, this clonotype turned up many times. The chain recombines TRBV20-1 with TRBJ2-7; TRBD2 matches 14 bases. CDR1 and CDR2 from the germline V gene are DFQATT and SNEGSKA (reference sequence). The V gene end was trimmed by 5 bases and the J gene end by 10 bases; junction bases not matched to a gene: 10. The CDR3 spans 14 residues. CDR3 DNA: TGCAGTGCTGGGGGGGGACTAGCGGGAGTAGGCCAGTACTTC. Amino acid sequence: CSAGGGLAGVGQYF.